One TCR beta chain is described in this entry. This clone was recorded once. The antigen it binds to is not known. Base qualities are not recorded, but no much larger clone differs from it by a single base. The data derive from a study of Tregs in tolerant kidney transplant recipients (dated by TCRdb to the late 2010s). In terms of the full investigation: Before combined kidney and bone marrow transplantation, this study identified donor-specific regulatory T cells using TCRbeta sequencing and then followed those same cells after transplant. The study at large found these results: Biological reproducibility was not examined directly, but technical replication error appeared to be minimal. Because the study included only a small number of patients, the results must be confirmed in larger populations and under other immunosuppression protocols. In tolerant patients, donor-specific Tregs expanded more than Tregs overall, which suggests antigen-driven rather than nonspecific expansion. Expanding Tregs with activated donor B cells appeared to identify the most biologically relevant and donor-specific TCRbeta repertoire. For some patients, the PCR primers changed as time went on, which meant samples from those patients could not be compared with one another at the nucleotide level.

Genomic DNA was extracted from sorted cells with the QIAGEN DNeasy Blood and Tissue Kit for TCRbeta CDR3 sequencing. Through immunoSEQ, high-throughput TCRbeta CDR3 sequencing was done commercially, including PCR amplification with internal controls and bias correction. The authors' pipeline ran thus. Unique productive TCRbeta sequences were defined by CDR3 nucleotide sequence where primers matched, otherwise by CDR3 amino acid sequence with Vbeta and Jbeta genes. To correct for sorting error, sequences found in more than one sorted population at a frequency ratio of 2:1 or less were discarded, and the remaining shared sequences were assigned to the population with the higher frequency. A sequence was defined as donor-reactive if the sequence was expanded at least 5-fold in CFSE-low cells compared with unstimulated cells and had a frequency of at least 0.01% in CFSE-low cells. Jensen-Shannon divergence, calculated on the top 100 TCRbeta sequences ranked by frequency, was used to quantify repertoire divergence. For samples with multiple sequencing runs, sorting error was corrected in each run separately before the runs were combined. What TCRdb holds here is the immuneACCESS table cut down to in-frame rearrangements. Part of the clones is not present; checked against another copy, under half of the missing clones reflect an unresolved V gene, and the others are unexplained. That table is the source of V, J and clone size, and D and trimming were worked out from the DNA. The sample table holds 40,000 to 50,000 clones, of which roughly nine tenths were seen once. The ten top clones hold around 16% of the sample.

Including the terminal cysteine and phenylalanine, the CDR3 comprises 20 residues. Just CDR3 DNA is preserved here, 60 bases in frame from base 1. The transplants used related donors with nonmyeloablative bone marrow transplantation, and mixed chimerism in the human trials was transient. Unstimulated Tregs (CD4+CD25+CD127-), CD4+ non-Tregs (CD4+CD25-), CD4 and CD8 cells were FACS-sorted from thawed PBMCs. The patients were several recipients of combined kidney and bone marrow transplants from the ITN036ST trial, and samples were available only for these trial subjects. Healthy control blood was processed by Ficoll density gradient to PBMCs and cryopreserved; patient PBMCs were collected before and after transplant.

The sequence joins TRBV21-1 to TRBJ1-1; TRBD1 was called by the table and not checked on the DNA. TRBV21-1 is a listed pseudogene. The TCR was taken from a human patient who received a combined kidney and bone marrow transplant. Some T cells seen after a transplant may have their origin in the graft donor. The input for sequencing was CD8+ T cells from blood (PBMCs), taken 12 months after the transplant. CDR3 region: CASSKRPGGGAALGDTEAFF. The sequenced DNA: TGTGCCAGCAGCAAAAGACCAGGGGGCGGGGCTGCATTAGGGGACACTGAAGCTTTCTTT.